Reported below is one TCR beta chain. The sample belongs to a study of blood T cell repertoires in COVID-19. CDR3 size: 15 residues. Looked up from germline, CDR1 is SGDLS and CDR2 is YYNGEE. With 4 bases clipped from V and 5 bases from J, the junction kept 9 bases outside the gene matches. Assay used: immunoSEQ multiplex PCR; TCRdb lists only in-frame clones, some missing. The table records fewer than 250,000 clones, about four fifths of them present only once. Sequencing used PBMCs or T cells enriched from blood (not recorded which). The TCR comes from a woman between 40 and 55 years old who had been exposed to COVID-19. The chain joins TRBV9 to TRBJ2-7, with 10 bases lining up with TRBD1. This CDR3 is CASSQSRDRGNEQYF. Written as DNA, the CDR3 is TGTGCCAGCAGCCAGTCCCGGGACAGGGGCAACGAGCAGTACTTC.